The entry below describes one TCR beta chain. The sample is drawn from a study of T cell changes during pregnancy in multiple sclerosis. The CDR3 is made up of 15 amino acids. V gave up 1 base and J gave up 4 bases; unmatched junction bases: 5. CDR1 and CDR2 from the germline V gene are SEHNR and FQNEAQ (reference sequence). Some clones are missing from TCRdb's copy, which holds only in-frame ones; the method was immunoSEQ multiplex PCR. The sample yields over 30,000 clones, about nine tenths seen once. This specimen was CD4+ T cells from peripheral blood mononuclear cells, taken before pregnancy. This chain uses TRBV7-9 with TRBJ2-7, with 9 bases identical to TRBD1. This clonotype was obtained from a female donor with multiple sclerosis, enrolled in a pregnancy study. The CDR3 spells CASSLGQGGSYEQYF. The CDR3, as DNA: TGTGCCAGCAGCTTAGGACAGGGGGGGAGTTACGAGCAGTACTTC.